This T cell receptor beta chain is drawn from a study of T cells in Graves' hyperthyroidism and ophthalmopathy. RNA transcripts gave rise to amplified TCR beta CDR3 regions. With the HTBI primer set, the TCR CDR3 went through a first round of RT-PCR. Each CDR3 protein is one row after TCRdb ran MiXCR on the multiplex PCR reads. This sample has some 510,000 distinct CDR3 sequences; under 25% occur once, and the top ten carry about a quarter. Specimen: blood. The sequence was collected from a young man with Graves' hyperthyroidism.

The CDR3 bases are TGTGCCAGCAGCCCCCTCCTAGCGGGGGGGCCGGGGGAGCAGTACTTC. Translated, it gives CASSPLLAGGPGEQYF. The chain is built from TRBV12-3 or TRBV12-4 and TRBJ2-7; 12 bases map to TRBD2. This CDR3 region has 16 residues. V lost 6 bases, J lost 7 bases, and 13 bases stayed unmatched.